Listed here are 2 T cell receptor beta chains from one sample, sequenced in a study of T-cell memory formation after mild COVID-19. TCRdb itself ran the 5' RACE reads through MiXCR, one entry per CDR3 protein. The data contain 500,000 to 650,000 distinct CDR3 sequences, roughly 21% of them singletons. Sample: PBMCs or a T cell subset sorted from them (not recorded which). These receptors were obtained from an adult woman who had mild COVID-19 (a few samples of this study predate the infection). Cell type and time point are not known.

V usage is TRBV2 and J usage is TRBJ2-1, with 11 nucleotides matching TRBD2. The CDR3 sequence is 15 residues long. J gave up 8 bases and V 4 bases, and 7 bases lay outside the gene matches. The V gene's germline CDR1 is SNHLY and CDR2 FYNNEI. CDR3 loop: CASSVPGLAAHEQFF. The CDR3 DNA reads TGTGCCAGCAGTGTCCCGGGACTAGCGGCCCATGAGCAGTTCTTC.

V is TRBV7-9 and J is TRBJ2-1; no definite D call. Trimming stripped 1 base from V and 4 bases from J, with 14 bases between. CDR3 size: 16 residues. The V gene's germline CDR1 is SEHNR and CDR2 FQNEAQ (reference sequence). As DNA, the CDR3 is TGTGCCAGCAGCTTAGTCCCTGGTACAGTATACAATGAGCAGTTCTTC. Translation: CASSLVPGTVYNEQFF.